This T cell receptor (beta chain) comes out of a study of CD8+ T cells in alopecia areata. Study outcomes and limitations: More clonal than normal scalp was lesional scalp, particularly alopecia totalis/universalis.

The sequencing template was cDNA reverse transcribed from extracted RNA. The data were produced by immunoSEQ multiplex PCR, yet TCRdb's version contains in-frame clones alone and is incomplete. This sample carries fewer than 90,000 clones, about 53% of them seen once, and the ten largest clones take around 5%. Turning to this clone: Its cognate antigen is unknown. Other nucleotide sequences from this sample produce the same CDR3.

V lost 4 bases, J lost 3 bases, and 4 bases lay in between. Germline values: CDR1 MNHEY, CDR2 SMNVEV (reference sequence). The CDR3 is made up of 11 amino acids. What was sequenced was NKG2D-high CD8+ T cells sorted from blood. This TCR was recovered from a human donor with alopecia areata. The chain recombines TRBV27 with TRBJ2-7; D gene uncertain. CDR3: CASSSSYEQYF. CDR3 in DNA: TGTGCCAGCAGTTCCAGCTACGAGCAGTACTTC.